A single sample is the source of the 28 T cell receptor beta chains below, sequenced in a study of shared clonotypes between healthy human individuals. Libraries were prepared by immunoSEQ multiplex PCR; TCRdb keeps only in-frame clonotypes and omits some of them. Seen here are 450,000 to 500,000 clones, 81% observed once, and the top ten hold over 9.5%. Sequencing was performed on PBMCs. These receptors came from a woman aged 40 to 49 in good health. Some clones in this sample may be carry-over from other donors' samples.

CDR3 in amino acids: CASSWGARNTEAFF. The CDR3, as DNA: TGTGCCAGCAGCTGGGGGGCCAGGAACACTGAAGCTTTCTTT. The chain recombines TRBV5-6 with TRBJ1-1, with TRBD1 as a possible D gene (6 bases). The CDR3 has 14 amino acids. The germline V and J ends were trimmed by 3 bases and 1 base, with 10 bases remaining between them. CDR1 SGHDT and CDR2 YYEEEE come from the germline V gene.

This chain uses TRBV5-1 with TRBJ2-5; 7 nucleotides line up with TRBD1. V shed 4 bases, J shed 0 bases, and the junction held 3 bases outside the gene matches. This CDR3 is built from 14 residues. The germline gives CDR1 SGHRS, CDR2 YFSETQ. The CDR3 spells CASSPDRDQETQYF. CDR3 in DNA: TGCGCCAGCAGCCCAGACAGGGACCAAGAGACCCAGTACTTC. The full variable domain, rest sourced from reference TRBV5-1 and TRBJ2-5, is KAGVTQTPRYLIKTRGQQVTLSCSPISGHRSVSWYQQTPGQGLQFLFEYFSETQRNKGNFPGRFSGRQFSNSRSEMNVSTLELGDSALYLCASSPDRDQETQYFGPGTRLLVL.

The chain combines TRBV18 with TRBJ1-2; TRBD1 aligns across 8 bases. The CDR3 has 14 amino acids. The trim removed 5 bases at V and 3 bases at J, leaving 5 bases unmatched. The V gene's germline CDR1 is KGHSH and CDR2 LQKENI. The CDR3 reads CASSMTGDYYGYTF. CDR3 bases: TGTGCCAGCTCAATGACAGGGGACTACTATGGCTACACCTTC.

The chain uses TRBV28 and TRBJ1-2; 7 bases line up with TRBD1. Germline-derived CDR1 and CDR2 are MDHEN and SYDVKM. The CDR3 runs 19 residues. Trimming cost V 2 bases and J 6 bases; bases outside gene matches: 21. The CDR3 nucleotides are TGTGCCAGCAGTTTACTCGTTCCGGACAGGCCCGGATTCTTGCATGGCTACACCTTC. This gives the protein CASSLLVPDRPGFLHGYTF.

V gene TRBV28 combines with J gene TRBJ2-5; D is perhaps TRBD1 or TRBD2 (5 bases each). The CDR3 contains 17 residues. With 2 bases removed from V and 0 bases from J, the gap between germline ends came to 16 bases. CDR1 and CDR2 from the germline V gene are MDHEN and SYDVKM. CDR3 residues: CASSLRGVSGYQETQYF. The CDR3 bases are TGTGCCAGCAGTTTACGGGGCGTCAGTGGGTACCAAGAGACCCAGTACTTC.

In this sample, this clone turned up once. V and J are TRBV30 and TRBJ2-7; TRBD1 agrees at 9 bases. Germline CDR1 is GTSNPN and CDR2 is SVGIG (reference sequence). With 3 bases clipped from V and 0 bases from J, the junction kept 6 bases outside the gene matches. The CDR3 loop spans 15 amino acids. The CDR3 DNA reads TGTGCCTGGAGACGAGGGACAGGGATCTCCTACGAGCAGTACTTC. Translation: CAWRRGTGISYEQYF.

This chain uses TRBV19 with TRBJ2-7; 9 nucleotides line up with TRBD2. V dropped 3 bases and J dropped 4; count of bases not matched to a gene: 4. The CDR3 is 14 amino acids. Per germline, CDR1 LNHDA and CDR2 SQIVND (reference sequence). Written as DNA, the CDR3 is TGTGCCAGTAGTATGGCGGGAGGGCCTTACGAGCAGTACTTC. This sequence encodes CASSMAGGPYEQYF.

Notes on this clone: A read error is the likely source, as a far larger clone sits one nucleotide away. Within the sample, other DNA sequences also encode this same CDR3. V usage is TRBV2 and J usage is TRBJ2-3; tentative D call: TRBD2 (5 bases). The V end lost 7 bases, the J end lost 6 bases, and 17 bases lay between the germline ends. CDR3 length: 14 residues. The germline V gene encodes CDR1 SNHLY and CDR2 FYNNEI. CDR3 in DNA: TGTGCCAGCAAGGTGGCTGGAGCGGCGGATACGCAGTATTTT. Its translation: CASKVAGAADTQYF.

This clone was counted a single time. CDR3 coding DNA: TGTGCCAGCAGCTTAGAACACGCCACGGGGAACGAGCAGTACTTC. Amino acid sequence: CASSLEHATGNEQYF. This sequence joins TRBV11-2 and TRBJ2-7, with D maybe TRBD2 (5 bases). In germline, CDR1 is SGHAT, CDR2 FQNNGV. V shed 0 bases and J shed 5 bases, with 14 bases lying between them. The CDR3 has 15 amino acids. Drawing the rest from reference TRBV11-2 and TRBJ2-7, the complete variable domain is EAGVAQSPRYKIIEKRQSVAFWCNPISGHATLYWYQQILGQGPKLLIQFQNNGVVDDSQLPKDRFSAERLKGVDSTLKIQPAKLEDSAVYLCASSLEHATGNEQYFGPGTRLTVT.

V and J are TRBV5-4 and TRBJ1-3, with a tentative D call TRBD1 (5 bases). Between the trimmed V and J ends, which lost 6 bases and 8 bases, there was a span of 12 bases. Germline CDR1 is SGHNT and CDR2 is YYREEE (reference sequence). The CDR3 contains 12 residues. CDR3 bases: TGTGCCAGCACTCGGTGGGGGGACACCATATATTTT. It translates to CASTRWGDTIYF.

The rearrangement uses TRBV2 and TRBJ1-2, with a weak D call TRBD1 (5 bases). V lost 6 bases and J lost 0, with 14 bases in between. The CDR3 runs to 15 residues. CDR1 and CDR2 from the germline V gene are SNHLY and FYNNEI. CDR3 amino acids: CASSRTSGANYGYTF. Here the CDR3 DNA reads TGTGCCAGCAGCCGTACCTCGGGGGCTAACTATGGCTACACCTTC. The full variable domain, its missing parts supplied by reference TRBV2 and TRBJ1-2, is EPEVTQTPSHQVTQMGQEVILRCVPISNHLYFYWYRQILGQKVEFLVSFYNNEISEKSEIFDDQFSVERPDGSNFTLKIRSTKLEDSAMYFCASSRTSGANYGYTFGSGTRLTVV.

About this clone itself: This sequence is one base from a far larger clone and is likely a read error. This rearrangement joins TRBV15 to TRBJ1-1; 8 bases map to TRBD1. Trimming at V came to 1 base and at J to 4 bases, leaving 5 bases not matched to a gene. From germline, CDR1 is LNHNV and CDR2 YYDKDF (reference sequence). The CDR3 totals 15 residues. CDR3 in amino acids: CATSRGTGYLTEAFF. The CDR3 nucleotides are TGTGCCACCAGCAGAGGGACAGGGTATCTCACTGAAGCTTTCTTT.

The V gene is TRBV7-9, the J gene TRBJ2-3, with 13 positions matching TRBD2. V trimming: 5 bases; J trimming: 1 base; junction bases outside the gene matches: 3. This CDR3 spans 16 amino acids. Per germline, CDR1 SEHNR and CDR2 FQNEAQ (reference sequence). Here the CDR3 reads CASSPGTSGGTDTQYF. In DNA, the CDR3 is TGTGCCAGCAGCCCCGGGACTAGCGGGGGCACAGATACGCAGTATTTT.

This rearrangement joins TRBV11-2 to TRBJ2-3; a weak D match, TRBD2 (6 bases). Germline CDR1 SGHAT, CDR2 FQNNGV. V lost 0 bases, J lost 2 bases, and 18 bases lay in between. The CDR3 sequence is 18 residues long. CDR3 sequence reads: CASSLDTWAGTVTDTQYF. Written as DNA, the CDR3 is TGTGCCAGCAGCTTAGATACTTGGGCGGGAACGGTCACAGATACGCAGTATTTT.

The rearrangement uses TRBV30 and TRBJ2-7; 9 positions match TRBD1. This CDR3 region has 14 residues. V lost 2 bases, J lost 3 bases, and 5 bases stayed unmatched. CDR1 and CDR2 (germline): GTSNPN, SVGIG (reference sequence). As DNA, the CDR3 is TGTGCCTGGAGTAACGCGGGACAGGGCTACGAGCAGTACTTC. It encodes CAWSNAGQGYEQYF.

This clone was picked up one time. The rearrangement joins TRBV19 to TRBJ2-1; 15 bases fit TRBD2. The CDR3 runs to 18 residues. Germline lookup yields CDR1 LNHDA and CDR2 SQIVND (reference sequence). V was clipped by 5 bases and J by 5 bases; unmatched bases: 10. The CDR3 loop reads CASSPRGLAGGPDNEQFF. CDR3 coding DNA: TGTGCCAGTAGTCCCAGGGGACTAGCGGGAGGTCCCGACAATGAGCAGTTCTTC.

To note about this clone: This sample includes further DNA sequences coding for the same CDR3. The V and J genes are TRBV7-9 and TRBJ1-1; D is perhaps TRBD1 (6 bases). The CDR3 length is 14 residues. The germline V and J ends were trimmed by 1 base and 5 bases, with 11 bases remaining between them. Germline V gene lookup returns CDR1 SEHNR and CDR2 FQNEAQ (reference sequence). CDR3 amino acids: CASSLEGGGTEAFF. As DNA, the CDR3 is TGTGCCAGCAGCTTAGAAGGGGGAGGTACTGAAGCTTTCTTT.

The CDR3 reads CASSPFGLADAYEQYF. The CDR3 DNA sequence: TGTGCCAGCAGCCCGTTCGGACTAGCGGACGCCTACGAGCAGTACTTC. This chain joins TRBV7-3 and TRBJ2-7; TRBD2 aligns across 10 bases. The CDR3 runs 16 residues. Trimming removed 5 bases from V and 2 bases from J; junction bases left unmatched: 9. In germline, CDR1 is SGHTA, CDR2 FQGTGA.

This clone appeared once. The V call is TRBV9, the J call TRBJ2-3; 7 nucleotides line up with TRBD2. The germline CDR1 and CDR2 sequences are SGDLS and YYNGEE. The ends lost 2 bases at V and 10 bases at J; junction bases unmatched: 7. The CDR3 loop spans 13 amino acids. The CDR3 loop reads CASSVGGGTAQYF. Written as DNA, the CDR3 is TGTGCCAGCAGCGTGGGGGGAGGGACGGCGCAGTATTTT.

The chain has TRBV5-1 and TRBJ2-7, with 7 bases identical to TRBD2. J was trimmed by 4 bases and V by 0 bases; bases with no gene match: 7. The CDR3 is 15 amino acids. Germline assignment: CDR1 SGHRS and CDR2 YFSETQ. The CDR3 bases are TGCGCCAGCAGCTTGGAGGGCGGGAGTTATTACGAGCAGTACTTC. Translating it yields CASSLEGGSYYEQYF.

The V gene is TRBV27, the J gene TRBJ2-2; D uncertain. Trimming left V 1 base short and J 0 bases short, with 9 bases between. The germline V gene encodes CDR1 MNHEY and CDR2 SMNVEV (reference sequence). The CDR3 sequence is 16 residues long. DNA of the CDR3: TGTGCCAGCAGTTTATTTCGCTTATCGAACACCGGGGAGCTGTTTTTT. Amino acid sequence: CASSLFRLSNTGELFF.

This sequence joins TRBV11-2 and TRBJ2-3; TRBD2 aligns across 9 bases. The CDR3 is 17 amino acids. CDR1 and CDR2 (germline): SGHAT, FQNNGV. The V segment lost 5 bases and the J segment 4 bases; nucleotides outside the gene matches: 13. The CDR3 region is CASSLRGVAGVSDTQYF. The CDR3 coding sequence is TGTGCCAGCAGCCTAAGGGGGGTAGCGGGAGTTTCAGATACGCAGTATTTT.

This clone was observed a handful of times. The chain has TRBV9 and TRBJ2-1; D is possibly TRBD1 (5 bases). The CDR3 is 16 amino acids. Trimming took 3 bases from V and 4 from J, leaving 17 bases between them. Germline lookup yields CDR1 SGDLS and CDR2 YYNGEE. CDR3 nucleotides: TGTGCCAGCAGCGGTCTTGGGGCCTTTTTGTACAATGAGCAGTTCTTC. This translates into CASSGLGAFLYNEQFF.

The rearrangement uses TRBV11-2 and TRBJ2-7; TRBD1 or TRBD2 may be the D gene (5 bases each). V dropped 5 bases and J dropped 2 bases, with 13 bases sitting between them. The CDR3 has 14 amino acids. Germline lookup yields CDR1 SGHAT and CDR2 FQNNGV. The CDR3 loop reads CASSPLVGAYEQYF. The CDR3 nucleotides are TGTGCCAGCAGCCCCCTTGTGGGGGCCTACGAGCAGTACTTC.

CDR3 coding DNA: TGTGCCAGCTCACCCCTGGACAGATCCTACGAGCAGTACTTC. Translated, it gives CASSPLDRSYEQYF. The V gene is TRBV18, the J gene TRBJ2-7, with a possible D match to TRBD1 (6 bases). The CDR3 loop spans 14 amino acids. V was trimmed by 3 bases and J by 1 base, leaving 10 bases between them. Germline assignment: CDR1 KGHSH and CDR2 LQKENI.

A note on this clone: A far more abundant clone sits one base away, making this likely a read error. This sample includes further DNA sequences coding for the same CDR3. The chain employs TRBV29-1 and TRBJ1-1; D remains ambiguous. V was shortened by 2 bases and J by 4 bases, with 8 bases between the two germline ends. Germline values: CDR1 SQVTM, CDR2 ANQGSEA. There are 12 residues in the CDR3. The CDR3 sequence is CSVERVSTEAFF. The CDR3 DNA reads TGCAGCGTTGAACGGGTTAGCACTGAAGCTTTCTTT. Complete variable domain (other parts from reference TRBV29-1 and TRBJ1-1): SAVISQKPSRDICQRGTSLTIQCQVDSQVTMMFWYRQQPGQSLTLIATANQGSEATYESGFVIDKFPISRPNLTFSTLTVSNMSPEDSSIYLCSVERVSTEAFFGQGTRLTVV.

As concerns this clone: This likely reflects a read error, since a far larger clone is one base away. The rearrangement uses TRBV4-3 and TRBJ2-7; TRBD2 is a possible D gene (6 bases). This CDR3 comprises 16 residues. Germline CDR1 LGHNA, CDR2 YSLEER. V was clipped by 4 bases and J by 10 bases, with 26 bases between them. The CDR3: CASSRTPGLSQLGQYF. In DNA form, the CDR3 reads TGCGCCAGCAGCCGCACGCCCGGACTATCTCAACTCGGTCAGTACTTC.

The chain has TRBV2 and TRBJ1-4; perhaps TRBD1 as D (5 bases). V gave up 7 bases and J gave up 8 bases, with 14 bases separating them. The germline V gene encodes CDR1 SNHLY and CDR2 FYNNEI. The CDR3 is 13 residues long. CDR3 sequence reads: CASMRGRNEKLFF. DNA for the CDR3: TGTGCCAGCATGAGGGGAAGGAACGAAAAACTGTTTTTT.